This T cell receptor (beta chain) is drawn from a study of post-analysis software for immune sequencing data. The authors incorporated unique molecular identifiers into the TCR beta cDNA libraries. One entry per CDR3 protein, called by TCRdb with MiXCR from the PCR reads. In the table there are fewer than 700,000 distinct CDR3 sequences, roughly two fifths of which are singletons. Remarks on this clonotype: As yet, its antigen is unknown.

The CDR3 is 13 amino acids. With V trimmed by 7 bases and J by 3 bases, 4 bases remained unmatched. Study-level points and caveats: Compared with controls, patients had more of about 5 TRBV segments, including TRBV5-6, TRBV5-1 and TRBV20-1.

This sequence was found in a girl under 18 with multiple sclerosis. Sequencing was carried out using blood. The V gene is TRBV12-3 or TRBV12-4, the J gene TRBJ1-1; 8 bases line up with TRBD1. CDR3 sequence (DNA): TGTGCCAGCACCAGGGGGCGGTACACTGAAGCTTTCTTT. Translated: CASTRGRYTEAFF.